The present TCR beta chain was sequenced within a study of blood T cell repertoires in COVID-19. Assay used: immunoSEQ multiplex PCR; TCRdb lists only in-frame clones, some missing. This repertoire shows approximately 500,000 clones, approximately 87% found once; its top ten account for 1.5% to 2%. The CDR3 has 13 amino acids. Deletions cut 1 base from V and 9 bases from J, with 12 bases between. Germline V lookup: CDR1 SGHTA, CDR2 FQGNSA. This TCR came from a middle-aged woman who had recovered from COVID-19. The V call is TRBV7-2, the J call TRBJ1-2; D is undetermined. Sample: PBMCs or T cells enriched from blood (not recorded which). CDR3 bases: TGTGCCAGCAGCTTAGTGGCGCGGGCTCGCTACACCTTC. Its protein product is CASSLVARARYTF.